The 13 T cell receptor beta chains below were found in one sample sequenced in a study of T-cell memory formation after mild COVID-19. TCRdb redid the calling of the 5' RACE reads with MiXCR, one entry per CDR3 protein. The table records roughly 410,000 distinct CDR3 sequences, approximately 25% of them present only once. The specimen sequenced was PBMCs or a T cell subset sorted from them (not recorded which). These TCRs come from an adult woman who had mild COVID-19 (a few samples of this study predate the infection). Cell type and time point are not known.

There are a few counts of this clonotype. V usage is TRBV7-8 and J usage is TRBJ1-1; tentatively, D is TRBD1 (5 bases). Trimming cost V 3 bases and J 4 bases, with 24 bases left between them. Per the germline V gene, CDR1 is SGHVS and CDR2 is FQNEAQ. The CDR3 extends over 18 amino acids. CDR3 bases: TGTGCCAGCAGCTTTTGGGGCAGGGAGATAGTTAGGTCCACTGAAGCTTTCTTT. It translates to CASSFWGREIVRSTEAFF.

This clonotype was seen a handful of times. J is TRBJ1-4 and V is TRBV9; no definite D call. The CDR3 is made up of 13 amino acids. Trimming shortened V by 3 bases and J by 7 bases, and 10 bases separated the two germline ends. CDR1 is SGDLS and CDR2 is YYNGEE in the germline V gene. CDR3 sequence: CASSASVSEKLFF. In DNA, the CDR3 is TGTGCCAGCAGCGCAAGCGTCTCTGAAAAACTGTTTTTT.

V gene TRBV15 combines with J gene TRBJ2-5, with TRBD1 identical over 8 bases. This CDR3 contains 16 residues. Trimming took 4 bases from V and 5 from J; bases not matched to a gene: 12. Germline V CDR1 and CDR2: LNHNV, YYDKDF (reference sequence). Written as DNA, the CDR3 is TGTGCCACCAGCAAGGACAGGGAATCGTTAGGGGAGACCCAGTACTTC. It codes for CATSKDRESLGETQYF.

This chain links TRBV11-2 with TRBJ1-2; perhaps TRBD1 as D (5 bases). Trimming stripped 5 bases from V and 0 bases from J, with 16 bases between. Germline CDR1 and CDR2: SGHAT and FQNNGV. The CDR3 sequence is 16 residues long. The CDR3 is CASSRSKDSSNYGYTF. CDR3 DNA sequence: TGTGCCAGCAGCCGTTCGAAAGACAGTTCTAACTATGGCTACACCTTC.

This clonotype was seen a handful of times. This chain joins TRBV5-5 and TRBJ2-1, with no clear D. V gave up 1 base and J gave up 6 bases, with 14 bases separating them. The CDR3 totals 15 residues. Germline V gives CDR1 SGHKS, CDR2 YYEKEE (reference sequence). The CDR3 DNA reads as TGTGCCAGCAGCTTGAAGTATCCCTCCGGCAATGAGCAGTTCTTC. Its protein product is CASSLKYPSGNEQFF.

This clonotype was picked up a small number of times. This sequence joins TRBV12-3 or TRBV12-4 and TRBJ2-2; 8 nucleotides line up with TRBD1. V lost 4 bases and J lost 5; bases outside the gene matches: 6. The CDR3 loop spans 15 amino acids. The DNA for the CDR3 is TGTGCCAGCAGTTCGACAGGGGTGAGGACCGGGGAGCTGTTTTTT. This encodes CASSSTGVRTGELFF.

The V call is TRBV5-4, the J call TRBJ2-1, with D possibly being TRBD1 (6 bases). The CDR3 runs to 13 residues. Germline V lookup: CDR1 SGHNT, CDR2 YYREEE (reference sequence). V was shortened by 4 bases and J by 4 bases, with 9 bases between the two germline ends. The CDR3, as DNA: TGTGCCAGCAGCCGACAGGCTTACAATGAGCAGTTCTTC. This sequence encodes CASSRQAYNEQFF.

V is TRBV6-6 and J is TRBJ1-1; D uncertain. Trimming removed 2 bases at V and 0 bases at J, with 10 bases between. CDR3 size: 15 residues. CDR1 is MNHNY and CDR2 is SVGAGI in the germline V gene (reference sequence). The CDR3 DNA reads as TGTGCCAGCAGTTACGTTAGGTCCCTGAACACTGAAGCTTTCTTT. Translated, it gives CASSYVRSLNTEAFF.

This sequence joins TRBV6-6 and TRBJ1-1, with D possibly matching TRBD1 (5 bases). Trimming removed 4 bases at V and 3 bases at J, with 9 bases between. This CDR3 is built from 13 residues. Germline V lookup: CDR1 MNHNY, CDR2 SVGAGI (reference sequence). Here the CDR3 DNA reads TGTGCCAGCAGTTGGGGGACGGACACTGAAGCTTTCTTT. Its translation is CASSWGTDTEAFF.

This clonotype has just a few counts. This sequence joins TRBV4-3 and TRBJ2-7; TRBD2 aligns across 11 bases. CDR3 length: 15 amino acids. The germline CDR1 and CDR2 sequences are LGHNA and YSLEER. Trimming at V came to 3 bases and at J to 4 bases, leaving 5 bases not matched to a gene. DNA of the CDR3: TGCGCCAGCAGCCAGGGGGGACTAGCGGTGTACGAGCAGTACTTC. Translating it yields CASSQGGLAVYEQYF.

This clonotype was seen only a few times. This CDR3 reads CASSYREGQPQHF. The CDR3 DNA sequence: TGTGCCAGCAGTTACAGGGAGGGTCAGCCCCAGCATTTT. The chain combines TRBV6-5 with TRBJ1-5; unclear D gene. The germline V gene has CDR1 MNHEY and CDR2 SVGAGI. The CDR3 totals 13 residues. Trimming pared 2 bases from V and 6 bases from J, leaving 8 bases between.

A few counts support this clonotype. The gene calls are TRBV5-1 and TRBJ2-5; 10 nucleotides line up with TRBD1. CDR1 is SGHRS and CDR2 is YFSETQ in the germline V gene. Unmatched junction bases numbered 7, after V lost 0 bases and J lost 5 bases. The CDR3 runs 16 residues. The CDR3 region is CASSLAATGGMETQYF. DNA for the CDR3: TGCGCCAGCAGCTTGGCCGCGACAGGGGGCATGGAGACCCAGTACTTC.

This clonotype has ten or more counts. V is TRBV7-2 and J is TRBJ2-1; maybe TRBD1 (7 bases). V dropped 7 bases and J dropped 4 bases, with 17 bases sitting between them. The germline CDR1 and CDR2 sequences are SGHTA and FQGNSA. This CDR3 has 15 amino acids. The CDR3 bases are TGTGCCAGCACCTACGGAGGGGGCGGGTACAATGAGCAGTTCTTC. Residues: CASTYGGGGYNEQFF. Combining the CDR3 with reference TRBV7-2 and TRBJ2-1 gives the whole variable domain GAGVSQSPSNKVTEKGKDVELRCDPISGHTALYWYRQSLGQGLEFLIYFQGNSAPDKSGLPSDRFSAERTGGSVSTLTIQRTQQEDSAVYLCASTYGGGGYNEQFFGPGTRLTVL.